One sample yielded the 20 T cell receptor beta chains listed below, sequenced in a study of identical twins. One entry per CDR3 protein, called by TCRdb with MiXCR from the 5' RACE reads. The data show about 1.7 million distinct CDR3 sequences, roughly a third seen once. The sequenced sample consisted of cord blood. These receptors were obtained from a newborn girl in good health.

The rearrangement uses TRBV14 and TRBJ2-3; TRBD2 matches 8 bases. The CDR3 covers 15 residues. Per germline, CDR1 SGHDN and CDR2 FVKESK. V gave up 2 bases and J gave up 2 bases; unmatched junction bases: 3. For the CDR3, the DNA is TGTGCCAGCAGCCAACAAGCGGGAGCCACAGATACGCAGTATTTT. The encoded protein is CASSQQAGATDTQYF. The full variable domain, with the rest looked up from reference TRBV14 and TRBJ2-3, is EAGVTQFPSHSVIEKGQTVTLRCDPISGHDNLYWYRRVMGKEIKFLLHFVKESKQDESGMPNNRFLAERTGGTYSTLKVQPAELEDSGVYFCASSQQAGATDTQYFGPGTRLTVL.

J is TRBJ1-5 and V is TRBV20-1; tentatively, D is TRBD1 (6 bases). Germline CDR1 and CDR2: DFQATT and SNEGSKA (reference sequence). The CDR3 is made up of 17 amino acids. Between the trimmed V and J ends, which lost 2 bases and 3 bases, there was a span of 20 bases. CDR3 in amino acids: CSARPPNLRGDNQPQHF. The CDR3 DNA sequence: TGCAGTGCTAGACCCCCAAACTTGAGGGGGGACAATCAGCCCCAGCATTTT.

This clonotype turned up a few times. This chain joins TRBV7-2 and TRBJ1-2; D gene unclear. This CDR3 is built from 13 residues. The V and J ends lost 5 bases and 5 bases respectively, with 12 bases between them. Germline lookup yields CDR1 SGHTA and CDR2 FQGNSA. CDR3 coding DNA: TGTGCCAGCAGCCCCTTTGCAGAATATGGCTACACCTTC. Translated, it gives CASSPFAEYGYTF.

This clonotype was seen a few times. This chain joins TRBV20-1 and TRBJ1-6; 7 bases line up with TRBD1. The CDR3 extends over 12 amino acids. After removal of 7 bases from V and 7 bases from J, the junction contained 4 bases not matched to a gene. Germline V gene data show CDR1 as DFQATT and CDR2 as SNEGSKA (reference sequence). The CDR3 protein is CSVPTGNSPLHF. DNA for the CDR3: TGCAGTGTCCCGACAGGGAATTCACCCCTCCACTTT.

The V call is TRBV3-1, the J call TRBJ2-3; 7 bases fit TRBD1. The CDR3 sequence is 17 residues long. V shed 6 bases and J 3 bases; nucleotides not matched to a gene: 15. Germline V gene sequence: CDR1 LGHDT, CDR2 YNNKEL (reference sequence). CDR3 sequence (DNA): TGTGCCAGCAGGCCAGGGGGTGGGCTGATTTATACAGATACGCAGTATTTT. The encoded protein is CASRPGGGLIYTDTQYF.

This clonotype was picked up a small number of times. The chain employs TRBV7-2 and TRBJ2-7; D not certain. This CDR3 is built from 10 residues. Looked up from germline, CDR1 is SGHTA and CDR2 is FQGNSA. The V end lost 4 bases, the J end lost 6 bases, and 4 bases lay between the germline ends. CDR3 DNA sequence: TGTGCCAGCAGCTCCCTCGAGCAGTACTTC. Translated, it gives CASSSLEQYF.

This clonotype appeared a few times. The rearrangement links TRBV20-1 to TRBJ2-2, with D possibly TRBD1 on 5 matching bases. This CDR3 spans 13 amino acids. V lost 0 bases, J lost 6 bases, and 8 bases lay in between. Germline-derived CDR1 and CDR2 are DFQATT and SNEGSKA (reference sequence). CDR3: CSARDMGPGELFF. In DNA form, the CDR3 reads TGCAGTGCTAGAGATATGGGGCCCGGGGAGCTGTTTTTT.

On this clonotype itself: One junction end does not reproduce the germline sequence, and a read error may be involved. The CDR3: CGSSLGPRGNQPQHF. In DNA, the CDR3 is TGTGGCAGCAGCTTGGGACCCAGAGGCAATCAGCCCCAGCATTTT. This chain joins TRBV5-6 and TRBJ1-5; D may be TRBD1 (5 bases). Germline V gene lookup returns CDR1 SGHDT and CDR2 YYEEEE. The CDR3 length is 15 residues.

The chain links TRBV20-1 to TRBJ2-4, with a tentative D call TRBD2 (5 bases). The CDR3 has 12 amino acids. With 4 bases removed from V and 1 base from J, the gap between germline ends came to 5 bases. Germline CDR1 is DFQATT and CDR2 is SNEGSKA (reference sequence). The DNA for the CDR3 is TGCAGTGCTACTAGCGCCAAAAACATTCAGTACTTC. Amino acid sequence: CSATSAKNIQYF.

The chain is built from TRBV10-3 and TRBJ1-2; no firm D call. The CDR3 runs to 14 residues. The germline V gene has CDR1 ENHRY and CDR2 SYGVKD. V was pared by 3 bases and J by 3 bases, with 11 bases between. Here the CDR3 DNA reads TGTGCCATCAGTGAAGGGAAACGGGACTATGGCTACACCTTC. It codes for CAISEGKRDYGYTF.

This clonotype was seen only a few times. The genes are TRBV9 and TRBJ1-2; D gene ambiguous. Germline values: CDR1 SGDLS, CDR2 YYNGEE. This CDR3 has 16 residues. V was shortened by 0 bases and J by 2 bases, with 14 bases between the two germline ends. The CDR3 region is CASSVANSRVNYGYTF. CDR3 in DNA: TGTGCCAGCAGCGTAGCCAACAGCCGGGTCAACTATGGCTACACCTTC. Supplemented by reference TRBV9 and TRBJ1-2, the full variable domain reads DSGVTQTPKHLITATGQRVTLRCSPRSGDLSVYWYQQSLDQGLQFLIQYYNGEERAKGNILERFSAQQFPDLHSELNLSSLELGDSALYFCASSVANSRVNYGYTFGSGTRLTVV.

This clonotype showed up just a few times. It may be a read error: a sequence one base away is much more abundant. This chain uses TRBV5-1 with TRBJ2-1; D remains ambiguous. Per the germline V gene, CDR1 is SGHRS and CDR2 is YFSETQ. V lost 0 bases and J 3 bases, leaving 7 bases between the germline ends. The length of the CDR3 is 14 residues. DNA for the CDR3: TGCGCCAGCAGCTTGGGACACTACTACAATGAGCAGTTCTTC. Protein: CASSLGHYYNEQFF.

A few counts support this clonotype. The J gene is TRBJ1-2, the V gene TRBV28, with D tentatively TRBD1 (6 bases). This CDR3 comprises 14 residues. Germline CDR1 reads MDHEN; CDR2 reads SYDVKM. The V and J ends lost 10 bases and 4 bases respectively, with 19 bases between them. The CDR3 region is CATRGPGWGYGYTF. CDR3 sequence (DNA): TGTGCCACCAGGGGCCCAGGTTGGGGCTATGGCTACACCTTC.

The chain combines TRBV12-3 or TRBV12-4 with TRBJ2-5; 11 positions match TRBD2. V shed 1 base and J 8 bases; nucleotides not matched to a gene: 6. This CDR3 has 15 residues. DNA for the CDR3: TGTGCCAGCAGTTTAGGGAGGGGGACTAGCGGAACCCAGTACTTC. Its translation is CASSLGRGTSGTQYF.

This clonotype was seen a few times. V usage is TRBV27 and J usage is TRBJ1-6; 10 bases match TRBD1. With 6 bases clipped from V and 10 bases from J, the junction kept 15 bases outside the gene matches. The CDR3 consists of 17 residues. CDR1 and CDR2 (germline): MNHEY, SMNVEV (reference sequence). This CDR3 is CASSYTFRTGGRSPLHF. As DNA, the CDR3 is TGTGCCAGCAGCTATACCTTTAGGACAGGGGGAAGGTCACCCCTCCACTTT.

The V call is TRBV3-1, the J call TRBJ1-2, with D possibly TRBD1 on 5 matching bases. The CDR3 length is 14 residues. V lost 3 bases, J lost 4 bases, and 12 bases lay in between. CDR1 is LGHDT, CDR2 YNNKEL, per germline (reference sequence). The CDR3 sequence: CASSHGGHFYGYTF. CDR3 nucleotides: TGTGCCAGCAGCCACGGCGGACACTTCTATGGCTACACCTTC.

The J gene is TRBJ2-7, the V gene TRBV25-1, with 8 bases that match TRBD2. The germline CDR1 and CDR2 sequences are MGHDK and SYGVNS. Germline trimming cut 3 bases from V and 2 bases from J; bases unmatched to any gene: 3. The length of the CDR3 is 14 residues. CDR3 sequence (DNA): TGTGCCAGCAGTGATTTTAGCGGGGCCTACGAGCAGTACTTC. This sequence encodes CASSDFSGAYEQYF.

The CDR3 DNA sequence: TGCAGTGCGAGCGACAGGTCATCCTCCTACGAGCAGTACTTC. Translation: CSASDRSSSYEQYF. This sequence joins TRBV20-1 and TRBJ2-7, with D perhaps matching TRBD1 (6 bases). This CDR3 is built from 14 residues. CDR1 is DFQATT, CDR2 SNEGSKA, per germline (reference sequence). Trimming removed 6 bases from V and 0 bases from J, with 15 bases in between.

The rearrangement links TRBV4-1 to TRBJ1-1; D perhaps matches TRBD1 (6 bases). The CDR3 contains 14 residues. Trimming took 0 bases from V and 7 from J, leaving 12 bases between them. The germline CDR1 and CDR2 sequences are MGHRA and YSYEKL. CDR3 residues: CASSQDRGVFEAFF. The CDR3 DNA sequence: TGCGCCAGCAGCCAAGACAGGGGAGTATTTGAAGCTTTCTTT.

The V and J genes are TRBV20-1 and TRBJ1-1; 8 nucleotides line up with TRBD1. There are 15 residues in the CDR3. From germline, CDR1 is DFQATT and CDR2 SNEGSKA (reference sequence). Trimming removed 6 bases from V and 5 bases from J; junction bases left unmatched: 14. Here the CDR3 DNA reads TGCAGTGCGGAGGACGGACAGGGCGGAAGGACTGAAGCTTTCTTT. Amino acid sequence: CSAEDGQGGRTEAFF.